A selection of T cell receptor beta chains follows, all from one sample in a study of blood T cell repertoires in COVID-19. The method was immunoSEQ multiplex PCR; TCRdb's version includes in-frame clones alone and lacks a portion of them. The sample records about 260,000 clones, about 81% being singletons. Sequenced: PBMCs or T cells enriched from blood (not recorded which). The receptors come from a man in his thirties or forties with acute COVID-19. Each CDR3 is given with its conserved first and last residue. Each record gives: D gene, V gene, clone size, J gene, CDR3 DNA, CDR3 protein. A D gene is named only where the DNA matches it firmly. Not every row has a clone size; where given, it reads once, few, many or a size class.

d_gene: .
v_gene: TRBV6-5
abundance: .
j_gene: TRBJ1-1
CDR3nt: TGTGCCGCCACAGGAGCCTCGAACACTGAAGCTTTCTTT
CDR3aa: CAATGASNTEAFF

d_gene: TRBD2
v_gene: TRBV6-2/TRBV6-3
abundance: .
j_gene: TRBJ2-5
CDR3nt: TGTGCCAGCAGTTACTCCCGGCGGGCAGGAGCGGGGGAGACCCAGTACTTC
CDR3aa: CASSYSRRAGAGETQYF

d_gene: TRBD2
v_gene: TRBV20-1
abundance: .
j_gene: TRBJ2-1
CDR3nt: TGCAGTGCTAGTTGGACTAGCGGGAGGGTCGATGAGCAGTTCTTC
CDR3aa: CSASWTSGRVDEQFF

d_gene: .
v_gene: TRBV9
abundance: .
j_gene: TRBJ1-1
CDR3nt: TGTGCCAGCAGCGTGGTATTACAGGCCTCGCCGGCTTTCTTT
CDR3aa: CASSVVLQASPAFF

d_gene: TRBD1
v_gene: TRBV6-5
abundance: .
j_gene: TRBJ2-6
CDR3nt: TGTGCCAGCAGTTACAGGACAGGGGCCGGGGCCAACGTCCTGACTTTC
CDR3aa: CASSYRTGAGANVLTF

d_gene: .
v_gene: TRBV30
abundance: .
j_gene: TRBJ1-2
CDR3nt: TGTGCCTATTCCCTGGGCTCCTATGGCTACACCTTC
CDR3aa: CAYSLGSYGYTF

d_gene: TRBD2
v_gene: TRBV5-4
abundance: .
j_gene: TRBJ2-3
CDR3nt: TGTGCCAGCAGCTTGAGGATCGGGAGGGACACAGATACGCAGTATTTT
CDR3aa: CASSLRIGRDTDTQYF

d_gene: TRBD1
v_gene: TRBV4-2
abundance: .
j_gene: TRBJ1-2
CDR3nt: TGTGCCAGCAGTCCGAGGGACAGAGAGAACTATGGCTACACCTTC
CDR3aa: CASSPRDRENYGYTF

d_gene: TRBD2
v_gene: TRBV7-8
abundance: .
j_gene: TRBJ2-5
CDR3nt: TGTGCCAGCAGCTTAGTTCTAGCGGGAGGGGAAGAGACCCAGTACTTC
CDR3aa: CASSLVLAGGEETQYF

d_gene: TRBD2
v_gene: TRBV13
abundance: .
j_gene: TRBJ2-5
CDR3nt: TGTGCCAGCAGCTTCTCCCGCGGGGGGCCTTCACAAGAGACCCAGTACTTC
CDR3aa: CASSFSRGGPSQETQYF

d_gene: .
v_gene: TRBV10-3
abundance: .
j_gene: TRBJ1-5
CDR3nt: TGTGCCATCAGTGAGGGTATGCAGGGACAGCCCCAGCATTTT
CDR3aa: CAISEGMQGQPQHF

d_gene: TRBD1
v_gene: TRBV7-9
abundance: once
j_gene: TRBJ2-1
CDR3nt: TGTGCCAGCAGCTTAGCGGGACAGGGAGGGGATGAGCAGTTCTTC
CDR3aa: CASSLAGQGGDEQFF

d_gene: TRBD2
v_gene: TRBV24-1
abundance: .
j_gene: TRBJ2-1
CDR3nt: TGTGCCACCAGTGACCCCGAGCGGGAGGGCCGAAATGAGCAGTTCTTC
CDR3aa: CATSDPEREGRNEQFF

d_gene: .
v_gene: TRBV7-8
abundance: .
j_gene: TRBJ1-4
CDR3nt: TGTGCCAGCAGCTTTGCCGCGGGGGCAAATGAAAAACTGTTTTTT
CDR3aa: CASSFAAGANEKLFF

d_gene: .
v_gene: TRBV28
abundance: .
j_gene: TRBJ1-3
CDR3nt: TGTGCCAGCAGTCCCGGACAGATTGGAAACACCATATATTTT
CDR3aa: CASSPGQIGNTIYF

d_gene: .
v_gene: TRBV7-6
abundance: once
j_gene: TRBJ1-2
CDR3nt: TGTGCCAGCAGCTTAGAGGGAGGGAGGACCGACTATGGCTACACCTTC
CDR3aa: CASSLEGGRTDYGYTF

d_gene: TRBD1
v_gene: TRBV4-2
abundance: .
j_gene: TRBJ2-1
CDR3nt: TGTGCCAGCAGCCAGACCGGGACAGGGGTCAATGAGCAGTTCTTC
CDR3aa: CASSQTGTGVNEQFF

d_gene: TRBD1
v_gene: TRBV9
abundance: .
j_gene: TRBJ1-5
CDR3nt: TGTGCCAGCAGCGTAGGGGACAGCAGTAGTCAGCCCCAGCATTTT
CDR3aa: CASSVGDSSSQPQHF

d_gene: .
v_gene: TRBV20-1
abundance: .
j_gene: TRBJ2-5
CDR3nt: TGCAGTGCTAGTTCTCTGAGAGAGACCCAGTACTTC
CDR3aa: CSASSLRETQYF

d_gene: TRBD1
v_gene: TRBV27
abundance: .
j_gene: TRBJ1-6
CDR3nt: TGTGCCAGCAGTCGGACAGGTCTTCACCTCCACTTT
CDR3aa: CASSRTGLHLHF

d_gene: .
v_gene: TRBV4-3
abundance: .
j_gene: TRBJ2-1
CDR3nt: TGCGCCAGCAGCCTCAATCCCTTGGGAGCGTCGAAGAATGAGCAGTTCTTC
CDR3aa: CASSLNPLGASKNEQFF

d_gene: .
v_gene: TRBV6-2/TRBV6-3
abundance: .
j_gene: TRBJ1-5
CDR3nt: TGTGCCAGCAGTTACTCGATGGAGGGTCAGCCCCAGCATTTT
CDR3aa: CASSYSMEGQPQHF

d_gene: .
v_gene: TRBV5-4
abundance: .
j_gene: TRBJ1-5
CDR3nt: TGTGCCAGCAGCTTGGCTGGGGGCGATCAGCCCCAGCATTTT
CDR3aa: CASSLAGGDQPQHF

d_gene: .
v_gene: TRBV7-9
abundance: .
j_gene: TRBJ2-3
CDR3nt: TGTGCCAGCAGCCCAATTAGGGGGAGCCAGATTAGCACAGATACGCAGTATTTT
CDR3aa: CASSPIRGSQISTDTQYF

d_gene: .
v_gene: TRBV27
abundance: .
j_gene: TRBJ1-5
CDR3nt: TGTGCCAGCAGTTTGGGGGGGGCGCGGCAGCCCCAGCATTTT
CDR3aa: CASSLGGARQPQHF

d_gene: .
v_gene: TRBV19
abundance: .
j_gene: TRBJ1-1
CDR3nt: TGTGCCAGTAAAAGTAGGGGCTCGGGCACTGAAGCTTTCTTT
CDR3aa: CASKSRGSGTEAFF

d_gene: .
v_gene: TRBV18
abundance: .
j_gene: TRBJ1-5
CDR3nt: TGTGCCAGCTCACCCCGGGGGGTAAGCAATCAGCCCCAGCATTTT
CDR3aa: CASSPRGVSNQPQHF

d_gene: .
v_gene: TRBV5-1
abundance: .
j_gene: TRBJ2-2
CDR3nt: TGCGCCAGCAGCCATACTTCTTACACCGGGGAGCTGTTTTTT
CDR3aa: CASSHTSYTGELFF